Listed here are 2 T cell receptor beta chains from one sample, sequenced in a study of blood T cell repertoires in COVID-19. TCRdb keeps only in-frame clones here, not all; method: immunoSEQ multiplex PCR. In the table there are 200,000 to 250,000 clones, roughly 85% of which are singletons. Source material: PBMCs or T cells enriched from blood (not recorded which). These receptors came from a woman aged 40 to 49 with acute COVID-19.

This clone has only one observation. The chain has TRBV9 and TRBJ1-5; 7 positions match TRBD1. CDR3 length: 14 residues. Per the germline V gene, CDR1 is SGDLS and CDR2 is YYNGEE. J gave up 6 bases and V 3 bases, and 6 bases lay outside the gene matches. CDR3 in amino acids: CASSADRAAQPQHF. CDR3 DNA sequence: TGTGCCAGCAGCGCCGACAGGGCTGCTCAGCCCCAGCATTTT.

The chain links TRBV6-2 or TRBV6-3 to TRBJ1-2, with D maybe TRBD1 (5 bases). This CDR3 contains 13 residues. V was pared by 4 bases and J by 7 bases, with 13 bases between. CDR1 and CDR2 (germline): MNHEY, SVGEGT. For the CDR3, the DNA is TGTGCCAGCAGTTCGCTCAGGGCCGGTGGCTACACCTTC. As protein: CASSSLRAGGYTF.